These T cell receptor beta chains were read from a single sample in a study of T cells after yellow fever vaccination. In TCRdb, the 5' RACE reads were re-called with MiXCR into one record per CDR3 protein. The sample yields around 320,000 distinct CDR3 sequences, 8.7% seen once. This sample comprised CD4+ T cells sorted from PBMCs, obtained 5 days after the yellow fever booster vaccination. The receptor set was obtained from a man between 18 and 35 years old who received the YFV17D yellow fever vaccine. Each CDR3 is given with its conserved first and last residue. A D gene is named only where the DNA matches it firmly.

V	D	CDR3
TRBV6-2/TRBV6-3	TRBD1	CASSYGWDRNTGELFF
TRBV20-1	-	CSANRDFSNEQFF
TRBV6-4	-	CASSSRTGELFF
TRBV10-3	-	CAISESGSRGPAGLHF
TRBV29-1	-	CSVVPRGGLPGGGYTF
TRBV4-3	TRBD1	CASSRTGTGAVQYF
TRBV18	-	CASSQPGYGYTF
TRBV2	-	CASSGAGPEAFF
TRBV12-3/TRBV12-4	TRBD2	CASRFSGAANIQYF
TRBV12-3/TRBV12-4	-	CASRSQGPEQFF
TRBV6-5	-	CASSSLLGGYTF
TRBV19	-	CASTQGWNTDTQYF
TRBV5-4	-	CASSLTFSDRSYGYTF
TRBV5-6	-	CASSLDSRYGTQYF
TRBV12-5	TRBD2	CASGTGTSGGLFMDTQYF
TRBV6-2/TRBV6-3	TRBD2	CASSLTGPRGDEQFF
TRBV6-5	-	CASSYSISPNYGYTF
TRBV5-1	-	CASSFDNSGNTIYF
TRBV7-9	-	CASSVRGTDTQYF
TRBV5-1	TRBD1	CASSFGPGGGGELFF
TRBV5-1	TRBD1	CASSLDRGKDTQYF
TRBV5-1	TRBD1	CASSLVSGTGSNEQFF
TRBV2	-	CASTRTGFNQPQHF
TRBV5-1	-	CASKGGSRETQYF
TRBV5-5	TRBD2	CASSFLRGANTGELFF
TRBV12-3/TRBV12-4	TRBD1	CASSSGTGFGEKLFF
TRBV6-5	-	CASSYDQGRGTFF
TRBV11-2	-	CASSLGRGREGGFF
TRBV7-9	-	CASSLAGLNSQYF
TRBV4-1	TRBD1	CASSRERQGPTDTQYF
TRBV4-1	-	CASSPGRQYF
TRBV4-3	-	CASSQELANEQFF
TRBV27	TRBD1	CASSPWTGGNEQFF
TRBV5-1	TRBD2	CASSLRTSGGDEQFF
TRBV20-1	-	CSARASKETQYF
TRBV5-1	-	CASSPQGGDSPLHF
TRBV7-2	TRBD1	CASSWDSNQPQHF
TRBV5-6	-	CASSFRANYGYTF
TRBV20-1	-	CSATTGVTYNEQFF
TRBV7-2	TRBD1	CASSLGKGQNEKLFF
TRBV3-1	-	CASSQVLRRGRTNTEAFF
TRBV7-8	-	CASSSQLPRGILNTEAFF
TRBV4-1	TRBD1	CASSQPTRRQGLRGYTF
TRBV12-3/TRBV12-4	-	CASSFQVEGTEAFF
TRBV7-2	TRBD1	CASSVGGTGSGYTF
TRBV20-1	TRBD1	CSALDRGRYGYTF
TRBV7-2	-	CASSFVDVTQYF
TRBV5-1	TRBD1	CASSSRDRGPDTQYF
TRBV2	-	CASSESREDQPQHF
TRBV4-1	-	CASRGTPGSYNEQFF
TRBV9	TRBD1	CASSVVGDSYNEQFF
TRBV20-1	TRBD1	CSARHNRGVAEAFF
TRBV5-1	-	CASSLGKDTQYF